This paragraph covers one T cell receptor beta chain sequence. The antigen remains undetermined. Original analysis: There were no quality scores in the junction-only immunoSEQ sequences, so filtering differed. Clones were sequenced by immunoSEQ multiplex PCR, and TCRdb holds only the in-frame ones, with some missing. V, J and clone size are taken as reported in that table, and D and trimming were inferred from the DNA itself. Among some 1.1 million clones, approximately 77% were seen once, and the ten largest hold about 0.89%. The data are from a study of shared clonotypes between healthy human individuals. Findings and caveats of the study: Estimated richness values were generally larger in naive subsets than in memory subsets.

J was trimmed by 2 bases and V by 6 bases; bases with no gene match: 7. This CDR3 comprises 14 residues. The germline V gene has CDR1 GTSNPN and CDR2 SVGIG (reference sequence). Sequencing used memory CD4+ T cells from PBMCs. The subset denotes: CD45RA-negative fraction. This TCR derives from a young man in good health. Some clones in this sample may be carry-over from other donors' samples. V usage is TRBV30 and J usage is TRBJ2-7; the match to TRBD1 covers 10 bases. Written as DNA, the CDR3 is TGTGCCTGCCGGCGGGACAGGGGTCCCTACGAGCAGTACTTC. It codes for CACRRDRGPYEQYF.